The 22 T cell receptor beta chains given below trace back to one sample, sequenced in a study of T cell responses to AZD1222 COVID-19 vaccine. The assay was immunoSEQ multiplex PCR, and TCRdb's table has in-frame clones only and misses some. The data show 110,000 to 150,000 clones, approximately 90% seen once. The starting material was peripheral blood, obtained on day 0 of AZD1222 vaccination. All receptors derive from an adult in good health.

This chain joins TRBV7-2 and TRBJ1-2; no reliable D call. Germline CDR1 is SGHTA and CDR2 is FQGNSA. Trimming pared 3 bases from V and 4 bases from J, leaving 12 bases between. This CDR3 has 14 amino acids. CDR3 loop: CASSLSTGAYGYTF. The CDR3 DNA is TGTGCCAGCAGCTTGAGCACGGGCGCCTATGGCTACACCTTC.

The chain employs TRBV11-2 and TRBJ1-1; D may be TRBD1 (5 bases). The CDR3 sequence is 11 residues long. V shed 1 base and J shed 8 bases, with 5 bases lying between them. Germline CDR1 is SGHAT and CDR2 is FQNNGV. The CDR3 loop reads CASSLGDEAFF. As DNA, the CDR3 is TGTGCCAGCAGCTTAGGGGACGAAGCTTTCTTT. Full variable domain (missing parts from reference TRBV11-2 and TRBJ1-1): EAGVAQSPRYKIIEKRQSVAFWCNPISGHATLYWYQQILGQGPKLLIQFQNNGVVDDSQLPKDRFSAERLKGVDSTLKIQPAKLEDSAVYLCASSLGDEAFFGQGTRLTVV.

V is TRBV5-1 and J is TRBJ1-5, with 7 bases fitting TRBD1. The CDR3 spans 15 residues. Trimming took 6 bases from V and 5 from J; bases not matched to a gene: 11. Germline CDR1 is SGHRS and CDR2 is YFSETQ. The CDR3 DNA is TGCGCCAGCACCTCAACAGGGGATCCCGATCAGCCCCAGCATTTT. Residues: CASTSTGDPDQPQHF.

The chain uses TRBV27 and TRBJ1-1; D not certain. In germline, CDR1 is MNHEY, CDR2 SMNVEV (reference sequence). Trimming stripped 5 bases from V and 2 bases from J, with 12 bases between. The CDR3 sequence is 14 residues long. The CDR3 DNA sequence: TGTGCCAGCAGTCCATGGAGGGCCAACACTGAAGCTTTCTTT. Translating gives CASSPWRANTEAFF.

The chain has TRBV19 and TRBJ1-5, with TRBD1 identical over 7 bases. Germline V CDR1 and CDR2: LNHDA, SQIVND (reference sequence). V lost 5 bases, J lost 7 bases, and 5 bases stayed unmatched. This CDR3 has 13 amino acids. In nucleotides, the CDR3 is TGTGCCAGTAGTGTGTCAGGGGGACAGCCCCAGCATTTT. This translates into CASSVSGGQPQHF.

V gene TRBV27 combines with J gene TRBJ1-1, with no clear D. The germline gives CDR1 MNHEY, CDR2 SMNVEV (reference sequence). The CDR3 extends over 14 amino acids. The V end lost 3 bases, the J end lost 2 bases, and 10 bases lay between the germline ends. Here the CDR3 reads CASSFHRANTEAFF. The DNA for the CDR3 is TGTGCCAGCAGTTTTCACAGAGCTAACACTGAAGCTTTCTTT.

V and J are TRBV28 and TRBJ1-1, with 8 nucleotides matching TRBD1. This CDR3 contains 15 residues. Germline-derived CDR1 and CDR2 are MDHEN and SYDVKM. J lost 6 bases, V lost 7 bases, and 13 bases had no gene match. The CDR3 DNA reads TGTGCCAGCACCCCTCGGGGCAGGGGGCCGTCTGAAGCTTTCTTT. Protein sequence: CASTPRGRGPSEAFF.

This sequence joins TRBV20-1 and TRBJ1-2; tentative D call: TRBD1 (5 bases). The V end lost 0 bases, the J end lost 8 bases, and 7 bases lay between the germline ends. The CDR3 contains 11 residues. Per germline, CDR1 DFQATT and CDR2 SNEGSKA (reference sequence). The CDR3 coding sequence is TGCAGTGCTAGAGAGCAGGGCGGCTACACCTTC. Translation: CSAREQGGYTF.

The chain has TRBV25-1 and TRBJ2-2; possible D gene TRBD2, 5 bases. Germline V gene lookup returns CDR1 MGHDK and CDR2 SYGVNS. Trimming removed 4 bases from V and 4 bases from J, with 10 bases in between. This CDR3 has 14 amino acids. The DNA of the CDR3 is TGTGCCAGCAGTGGTAGGACTCTCACCGGGGAGCTGTTTTTT. Translating gives CASSGRTLTGELFF.

The rearrangement links TRBV6-1 to TRBJ2-7; perhaps TRBD1 as D (5 bases). CDR1 is MNHNS, CDR2 SASEGT, per germline. The ends were cut back, 1 base at V and 6 bases at J, with 13 bases in the middle. This CDR3 has 14 residues. The CDR3 nucleotides are TGTGCCAGCAGTGAAGGCAGGGCCTCAACCGAGCAGTACTTC. Translating it yields CASSEGRASTEQYF.

Here the CDR3 reads CASSVGQSNEQFF. For the CDR3, the DNA is TGTGCCAGCAGCGTAGGACAGAGCAATGAGCAGTTCTTC. J is TRBJ2-1 and V is TRBV9, with D possibly TRBD1 on 5 matching bases. V gave up 0 bases and J gave up 6 bases, with 7 bases separating them. This CDR3 is 13 amino acids long. Per germline, CDR1 SGDLS and CDR2 YYNGEE.

As DNA, the CDR3 is TGTGCCAGCAGCCTGGACAGAGTGAAATTGGAGCAGTACTTC. This translates into CASSLDRVKLEQYF. The gene calls are TRBV6-5 and TRBJ2-7; D is possibly TRBD1 (6 bases). Germline V gene data show CDR1 as MNHEY and CDR2 as SVGAGI. The CDR3 is 14 amino acids. Between the trimmed V and J ends, which lost 6 bases and 7 bases, there was a span of 19 bases.

The V and J genes are TRBV27 and TRBJ1-1, with D hard to call. Germline CDR1 reads MNHEY; CDR2 reads SMNVEV (reference sequence). The CDR3 is 13 amino acids. Trimming took off 3 bases at V and 5 bases at J, with 10 bases between the two ends. The CDR3 DNA reads TGTGCCAGCAGTTTCGCAGGTCTTACTGAAGCTTTCTTT. This sequence encodes CASSFAGLTEAFF.

J is TRBJ1-1 and V is TRBV18; a weak D match, TRBD1 (5 bases). V shed 3 bases and J shed 5 bases, with 16 bases lying between them. Germline values: CDR1 KGHSH, CDR2 LQKENI. This CDR3 is 15 amino acids long. Here the CDR3 reads CASSPLGGTRTEAFF. CDR3 DNA sequence: TGTGCCAGCTCACCCCTCGGTGGGACGAGAACTGAAGCTTTCTTT.

The rearrangement links TRBV7-2 to TRBJ1-2; D is unclear. Looked up from germline, CDR1 is SGHTA and CDR2 is FQGNSA. CDR3 length: 15 residues. Trimming stripped 2 bases from V and 7 bases from J, with 17 bases between. CDR3 in amino acids: CASSLLSGGVGGYTF. The CDR3 DNA reads TGTGCCAGCAGCTTACTCTCCGGAGGAGTAGGTGGCTACACCTTC.

This chain links TRBV15 with TRBJ1-4; D possibly corresponds to TRBD1 (6 bases). This CDR3 region has 16 residues. Between the trimmed V and J ends, which lost 0 bases and 3 bases, there was a span of 11 bases. Germline lookup yields CDR1 LNHNV and CDR2 YYDKDF (reference sequence). CDR3 region: CATSRDPTGPNEKLFF. The CDR3 bases are TGTGCCACCAGCAGAGATCCGACAGGTCCTAATGAAAAACTGTTTTTT.

This clone has just a few counts. The chain joins TRBV10-3 to TRBJ1-1; D gene unclear. V was pared by 6 bases and J by 7 bases, with 12 bases between. This CDR3 has 12 amino acids. Germline assignment: CDR1 ENHRY and CDR2 SYGVKD. CDR3 in DNA: TGTGCCATCAGGAACAGTCGATATGAAGCTTTCTTT. It specifies CAIRNSRYEAFF.

This sequence joins TRBV6-5 and TRBJ2-7; 7 nucleotides agree with TRBD1. Germline V gives CDR1 MNHEY, CDR2 SVGAGI. The CDR3 has 15 residues. Germline trimming cut 5 bases from V and 3 bases from J; bases unmatched to any gene: 10. CDR3 sequence (DNA): TGTGCCAGCAGTAAAAGCTACGACAGGGACTACGAGCAGTACTTC. Residues: CASSKSYDRDYEQYF.

This chain joins TRBV12-5 and TRBJ2-1, with D uncertain. V gave up 1 base and J gave up 0 bases, with 7 bases separating them. In germline, CDR1 is LGHNT, CDR2 FRNRAP. The CDR3 is 15 amino acids. The CDR3 here is CASGLGQSSYNEQFF. The CDR3 region has the DNA TGTGCTAGTGGTTTGGGTCAGAGCTCCTACAATGAGCAGTTCTTC.

In DNA, the CDR3 is TGTGCCAGCAGCAGGGGACTGCAGCCCCAGCATTTT. It yields the protein CASSRGLQPQHF. V usage is TRBV6-2 or TRBV6-3 and J usage is TRBJ1-5, with D perhaps matching TRBD1 (6 bases). Trimming removed 6 bases from V and 7 bases from J, with 10 bases in between. This CDR3 is built from 12 residues. CDR1 MNHEY and CDR2 SVGEGT come from the germline V gene.

As DNA, the CDR3 is TGTGCCAGTGATAAAGGCGGGACGGCCGAGGGCGAGCAGTACTTC. Amino acids: CASDKGGTAEGEQYF. The J gene is TRBJ2-7, the V gene TRBV19; weak D call: TRBD2 (6 bases). This CDR3 contains 15 residues. V gave up 8 bases and J gave up 6 bases, with 23 bases separating them. The germline gives CDR1 LNHDA, CDR2 SQIVND (reference sequence).

The V call is TRBV5-6, the J call TRBJ1-2; D is uncertain. Trimming left V 5 bases short and J 2 bases short, with 7 bases between. This CDR3 is built from 12 residues. Germline CDR1 is SGHDT and CDR2 is YYEEEE. The CDR3 region has the DNA TGTGCCAGCAGTGGGAAGAACTATGGCTACACCTTC. Translating it yields CASSGKNYGYTF.